This is a list of T cell receptor beta chains from one sample in a study of cytotoxic CD8 clonotypes in ibrutinib-treated CLL. Generated by immunoSEQ multiplex PCR, the TCRdb table keeps only in-frame clones and is missing some. The sample includes 200,000 or so clones, 70% of them seen just once. This sample comprised PBMCs, obtained after 12 months of ibrutinib treatment. These receptors originate from a human donor with chronic lymphocytic leukemia. The CDR3 runs from the conserved cysteine through the conserved F or W. Each record gives: J gene, V gene, CDR3 length, CDR3 protein.

j_gene: TRBJ2-7; v_gene: TRBV6-4; len: 18; CDR3aa: CARESKRGAGLAGDEQYF
j_gene: TRBJ2-3; v_gene: TRBV5-4; len: 15; CDR3aa: CATTIAGTSTDTQYF
j_gene: TRBJ1-4; v_gene: TRBV11-2; len: 16; CDR3aa: CASSSQGVPTNEKLFF
j_gene: TRBJ1-6; v_gene: TRBV9; len: 14; CDR3aa: CASSSWGGDSPLHF
j_gene: TRBJ1-1; v_gene: TRBV7-2; len: 12; CDR3aa: CASRSRGTEAFF
j_gene: TRBJ2-6; v_gene: TRBV7-9; len: 16; CDR3aa: CASSRDRAAGANVLTF
j_gene: TRBJ2-7; v_gene: TRBV27; len: 15; CDR3aa: CASSLSADRVYEQYF
j_gene: TRBJ1-5; v_gene: TRBV6-7; len: 17; CDR3aa: CASSRDGYLYSNQPQHF
j_gene: TRBJ2-1; v_gene: TRBV6-1; len: 13; CDR3aa: CASSDRIRGEQFF
j_gene: TRBJ2-3; v_gene: TRBV19; len: 17; CDR3aa: CASSIVDKLFSTDTQYF